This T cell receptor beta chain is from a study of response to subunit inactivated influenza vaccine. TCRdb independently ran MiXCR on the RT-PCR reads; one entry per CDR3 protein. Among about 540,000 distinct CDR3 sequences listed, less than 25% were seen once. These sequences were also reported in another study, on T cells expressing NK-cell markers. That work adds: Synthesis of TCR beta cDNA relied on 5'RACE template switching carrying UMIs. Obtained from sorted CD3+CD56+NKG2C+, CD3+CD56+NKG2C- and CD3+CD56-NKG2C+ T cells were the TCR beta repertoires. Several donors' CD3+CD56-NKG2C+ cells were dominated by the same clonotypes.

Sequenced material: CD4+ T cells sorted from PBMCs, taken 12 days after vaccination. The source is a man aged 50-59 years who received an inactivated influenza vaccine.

The CDR3 spells CSATIFETQYF. CDR3 nucleotides: TGCAGTGCTACCATTTTCGAGACCCAGTACTTC. The V call is TRBV20-1, the J call TRBJ2-5; D ambiguous. V lost 4 bases, J lost 5 bases, and 8 bases lay in between. The V gene's germline CDR1 is DFQATT and CDR2 SNEGSKA (reference sequence). The CDR3 runs to 11 residues.